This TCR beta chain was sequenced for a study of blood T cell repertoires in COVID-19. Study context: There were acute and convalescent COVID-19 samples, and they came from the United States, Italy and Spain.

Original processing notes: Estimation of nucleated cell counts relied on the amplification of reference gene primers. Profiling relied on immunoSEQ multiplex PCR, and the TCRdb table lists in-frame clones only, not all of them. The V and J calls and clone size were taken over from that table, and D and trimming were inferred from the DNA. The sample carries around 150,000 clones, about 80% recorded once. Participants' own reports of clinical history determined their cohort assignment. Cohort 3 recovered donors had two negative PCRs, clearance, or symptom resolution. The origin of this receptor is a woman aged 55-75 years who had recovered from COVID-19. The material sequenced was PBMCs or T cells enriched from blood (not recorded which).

Written as DNA, the CDR3 is TGTGCCTGGAGTAGACAGGGTAGCGGTGAAAAACTGTTTTTT. Translating gives CAWSRQGSGEKLFF. V usage is TRBV30 and J usage is TRBJ1-4; TRBD1 matches 7 bases. The CDR3 runs to 14 residues. Germline CDR1 reads GTSNPN; CDR2 reads SVGIG (reference sequence). Germline trimming cut 2 bases from V and 7 bases from J; bases unmatched to any gene: 7.